The T cell receptor beta chain described here comes from a study of T cells in Graves' hyperthyroidism and ophthalmopathy. This clonotype occurred many times. Its antigen is not identified. The CDR3 regions of TCR beta were amplified from RNA transcripts. During a first-round RT-PCR of the TCR CDR3, the HTBI primer set was used. TCRdb redid the calling of the multiplex PCR reads with MiXCR, one entry per CDR3 protein. The table records a few hundred thousand distinct CDR3 sequences, around 14% of them present only once. Each 10 ml fresh peripheral blood draw supplied the PBMCs. The germline V and J ends were trimmed by 8 bases and 1 base, with 11 bases remaining between them. The CDR3 totals 14 residues. Overall study results and limits: Ophthalmopathy was model-predicted a median approximately 6.9 months pre-onset. Within blood appeared most thyroid clonotypes that had expanded above 0.001.

Sequenced sample: blood. The sequence was collected from a woman in her twenties or thirties with Graves' hyperthyroidism. The rearrangement links TRBV12-3 or TRBV12-4 to TRBJ2-2; D gene ambiguous. Here the CDR3 reads CASPGFMNTGELFF. The CDR3 coding sequence is TGTGCCAGCCCCGGTTTCATGAACACCGGGGAGCTGTTTTTT.